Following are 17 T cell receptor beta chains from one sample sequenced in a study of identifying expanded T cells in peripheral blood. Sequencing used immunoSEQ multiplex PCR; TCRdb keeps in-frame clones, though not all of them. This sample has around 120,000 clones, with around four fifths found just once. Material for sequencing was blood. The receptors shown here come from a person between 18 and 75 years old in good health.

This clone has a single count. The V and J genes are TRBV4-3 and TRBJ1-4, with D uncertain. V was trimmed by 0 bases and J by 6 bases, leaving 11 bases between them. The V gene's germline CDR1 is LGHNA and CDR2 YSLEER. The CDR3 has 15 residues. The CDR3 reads CASSQDLGFYEKLFF. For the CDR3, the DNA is TGCGCCAGCAGCCAAGATTTGGGCTTTTATGAAAAACTGTTTTTT.

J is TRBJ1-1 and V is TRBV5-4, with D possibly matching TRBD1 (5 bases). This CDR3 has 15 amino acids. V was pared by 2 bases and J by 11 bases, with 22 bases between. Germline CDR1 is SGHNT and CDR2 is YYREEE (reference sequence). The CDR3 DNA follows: TGTGCCAGCAGCTTAGAAACGGGATGGGGCCAAGGGGCTTTCTTT. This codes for CASSLETGWGQGAFF.

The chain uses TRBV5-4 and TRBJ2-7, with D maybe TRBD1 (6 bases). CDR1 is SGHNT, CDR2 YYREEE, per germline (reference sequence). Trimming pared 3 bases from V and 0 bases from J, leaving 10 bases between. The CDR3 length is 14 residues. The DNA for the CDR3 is TGTGCCAGCAGCTCGCCGGACAGCTCCTACGAGCAGTACTTC. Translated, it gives CASSSPDSSYEQYF.

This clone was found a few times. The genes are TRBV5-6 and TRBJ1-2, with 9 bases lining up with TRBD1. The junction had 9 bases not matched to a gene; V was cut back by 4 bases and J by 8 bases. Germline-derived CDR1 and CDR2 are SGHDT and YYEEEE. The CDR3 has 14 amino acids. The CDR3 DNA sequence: TGTGCCAGCAGCCTAGGGACAGGGACGCTCGGCTACACCTTC. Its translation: CASSLGTGTLGYTF.

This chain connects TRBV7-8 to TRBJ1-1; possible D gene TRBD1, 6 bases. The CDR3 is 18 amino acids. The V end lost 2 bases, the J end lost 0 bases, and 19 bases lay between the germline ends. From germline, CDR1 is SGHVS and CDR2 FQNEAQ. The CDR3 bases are TGTGCCAGCAGCTTAATCCCCGTCAGGGGAAGGATGAACACTGAAGCTTTCTTT. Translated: CASSLIPVRGRMNTEAFF.

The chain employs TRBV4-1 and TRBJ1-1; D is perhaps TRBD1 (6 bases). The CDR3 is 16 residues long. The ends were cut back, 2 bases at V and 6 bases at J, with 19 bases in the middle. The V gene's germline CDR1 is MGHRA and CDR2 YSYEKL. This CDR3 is CASSQTGRSTMSEAFF. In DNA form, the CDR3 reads TGCGCCAGCAGCCAAACAGGGAGGTCAACGATGTCTGAAGCTTTCTTT.

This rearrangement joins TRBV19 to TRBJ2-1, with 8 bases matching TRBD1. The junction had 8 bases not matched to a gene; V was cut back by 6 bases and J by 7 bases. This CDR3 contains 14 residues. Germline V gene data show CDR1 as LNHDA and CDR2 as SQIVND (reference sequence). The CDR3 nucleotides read TGTGCCAGTAGCATGTACAACAGGGGGAATGAGCAGTTCTTC. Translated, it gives CASSMYNRGNEQFF.

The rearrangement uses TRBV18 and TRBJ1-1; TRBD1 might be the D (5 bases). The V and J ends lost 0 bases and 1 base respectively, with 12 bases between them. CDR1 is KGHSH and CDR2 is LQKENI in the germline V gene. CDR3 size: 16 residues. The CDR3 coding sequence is TGTGCCAGCTCACCACCGCGAGGGGTCCGGAACACTGAAGCTTTCTTT. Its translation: CASSPPRGVRNTEAFF.

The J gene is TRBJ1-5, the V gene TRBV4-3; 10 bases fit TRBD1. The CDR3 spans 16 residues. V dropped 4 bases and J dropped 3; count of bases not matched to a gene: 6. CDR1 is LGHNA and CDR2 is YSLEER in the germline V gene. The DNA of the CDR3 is TGCGCCAGCAGCCTCGGGACAGGGGCTTTCAATCAGCCCCAGCATTTT. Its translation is CASSLGTGAFNQPQHF.

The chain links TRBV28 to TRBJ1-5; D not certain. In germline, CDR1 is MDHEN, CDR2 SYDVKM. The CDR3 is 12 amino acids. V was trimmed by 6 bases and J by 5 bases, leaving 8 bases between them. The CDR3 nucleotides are TGTGCCAGCAGAATTGGCTATCAGCCCCAGCATTTT. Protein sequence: CASRIGYQPQHF. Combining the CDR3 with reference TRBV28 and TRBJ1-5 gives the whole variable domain DVKVTQSSRYLVKRTGEKVFLECVQDMDHENMFWYRQDPGLGLRLIYFSYDVKMKEKGDIPEGYSVSREKKERFSLILESASTNQTSMYLCASRIGYQPQHFGDGTRLSIL.

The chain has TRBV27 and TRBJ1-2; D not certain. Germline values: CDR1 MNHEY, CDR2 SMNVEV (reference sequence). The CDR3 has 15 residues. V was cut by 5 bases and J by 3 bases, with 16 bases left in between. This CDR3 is CASSALAGSHYGYTF. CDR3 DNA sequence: TGTGCCAGCAGTGCACTCGCTGGGTCCCACTATGGCTACACCTTC.

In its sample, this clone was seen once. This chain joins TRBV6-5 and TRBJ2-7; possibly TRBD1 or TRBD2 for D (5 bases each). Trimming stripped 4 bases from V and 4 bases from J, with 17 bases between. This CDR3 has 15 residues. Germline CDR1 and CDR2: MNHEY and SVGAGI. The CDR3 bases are TGTGCCAGCAGTTGGGACGTTACAAATAAATACGAGCAGTACTTC. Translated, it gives CASSWDVTNKYEQYF.

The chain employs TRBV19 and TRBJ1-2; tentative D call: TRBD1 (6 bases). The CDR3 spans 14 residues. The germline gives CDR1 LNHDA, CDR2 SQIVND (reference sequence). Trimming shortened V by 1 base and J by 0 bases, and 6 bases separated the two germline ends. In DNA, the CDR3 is TGTGCCAGTAGTATAGGGACAGCTAACTATGGCTACACCTTC. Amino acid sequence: CASSIGTANYGYTF.

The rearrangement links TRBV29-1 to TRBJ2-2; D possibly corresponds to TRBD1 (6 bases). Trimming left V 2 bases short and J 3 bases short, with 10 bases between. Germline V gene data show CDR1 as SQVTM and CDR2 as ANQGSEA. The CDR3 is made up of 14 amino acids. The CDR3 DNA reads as TGCAGCGTTGAAAAGACAGGCTACACCGGGGAGCTGTTTTTT. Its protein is CSVEKTGYTGELFF.

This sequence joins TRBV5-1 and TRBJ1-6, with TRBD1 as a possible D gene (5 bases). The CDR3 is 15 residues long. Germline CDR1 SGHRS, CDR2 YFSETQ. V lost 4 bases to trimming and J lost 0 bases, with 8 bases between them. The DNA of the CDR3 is TGCGCCAGCAGCGAGGGGAGCTCCTATAATTCACCCCTCCACTTT. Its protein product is CASSEGSSYNSPLHF.

The CDR3 loop is CASSPPSYEQYF. DNA for the CDR3: TGTGCCAGCAGTCCCCCCAGCTACGAGCAGTACTTC. The gene calls are TRBV28 and TRBJ2-7; D not certain. Looked up from germline, CDR1 is MDHEN and CDR2 is SYDVKM. This CDR3 has 12 residues. Between the trimmed V and J ends, which lost 5 bases and 3 bases, there was a span of 8 bases.

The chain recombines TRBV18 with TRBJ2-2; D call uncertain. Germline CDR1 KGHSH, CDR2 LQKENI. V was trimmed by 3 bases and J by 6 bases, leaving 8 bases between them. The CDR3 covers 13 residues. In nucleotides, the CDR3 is TGTGCCAGCTCACCCGACGTGTCCGGGGAGCTGTTTTTT. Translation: CASSPDVSGELFF. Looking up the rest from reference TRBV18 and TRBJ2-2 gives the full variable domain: NAGVMQNPRHLVRRRGQEARLRCSPMKGHSHVYWYRQLPEEGLKFMVYLQKENIIDESGMPKERFSAEFPKEGPSILRIQQVVRGDSAAYFCASSPDVSGELFFGEGSRLTVL.